This T cell receptor (beta chain) is drawn from a study of cytomegalovirus exposure and HLA in healthy donors. Notes on the study in general: HLA allele associations emerged for 15,000 to 20,000 TCR beta sequences in a later analysis, at 0.05 false discovery rate.

The CDR3 is made up of 14 amino acids. Looked up from germline, CDR1 is SGHTA and CDR2 is FQGNSA. The V gene lost 4 bases and the J gene lost 4 bases, with 13 bases spanning the gap. PCR used 60 Vbeta primers and 13 Jbeta primers. Some clones are missing from TCRdb's copy, which holds only in-frame ones; the method was immunoSEQ multiplex PCR. The table has under 150,000 clones, approximately 79% seen once. Concerning this clone itself: What it binds is not known.

The chain recombines TRBV7-2 with TRBJ1-1; D may be TRBD1 (6 bases). The sequenced material came from PBMCs. This clonotype was obtained from a man aged 50 to 59 in good health and CMV-seropositive. The CDR3 sequence: CASSYRQDSTEAFF. In nucleotides, the CDR3 is TGTGCCAGCAGCTACCGACAGGATAGCACTGAAGCTTTCTTT.